This T cell receptor beta chain was identified during a study of shared clonotypes between healthy human individuals. Per the germline V gene, CDR1 is LNHDA and CDR2 is SQIVND (reference sequence). The CDR3 contains 14 residues. Trimming took 4 bases from V and 5 from J; bases not matched to a gene: 3. Study observations and caveats: Generation probabilities of non-shared clonotypes were lower (relative to those shared by all four donors). Naive subsets generally had larger estimated richness than memory subsets.

The authors loaded 150 to 250 ng DNA, some 32,000 T cell genomes, into sorted-subset replicate PCRs. Sequencing was performed with immunoSEQ multiplex PCR; in TCRdb, only in-frame clones are kept and a portion is missing. The table shows roughly 700,000 clones, with roughly 70% occurring only once. This clone was detected a few times. Its target is not known. Source material: memory CD4+ T cells sorted from blood. Subset meaning: CD45RA-negative fraction. The sequence was obtained from a woman aged 30 to 39 in good health. The J gene is TRBJ2-1, the V gene TRBV19; TRBD2 matches at 9 bases. The CDR3 protein is CASSRSSGNNEQFF. For the CDR3, the DNA is TGTGCCAGTAGTAGATCTAGCGGGAACAATGAGCAGTTCTTC.